The entry below gives a single T cell receptor (beta chain) sequence along with its context. Its antigen is unidentified. One end of the junction is discordant with germline, which a read error may explain. This sample was taken from a study of chemoradiotherapy in HPV16-positive cancers. This CDR3 has 12 amino acids. Germline V lookup: CDR1 LNHDA, CDR2 SQIVND (reference sequence). Study results and limitations: Functional assays defining HPV-specific T cells used only a couple of HPV16-positive patients. Non-HPV-specific T cells did not expand in tumors during treatment, whereas candidate HPV-specific clones and E7-related motifs did.

Clones were sequenced by immunoSEQ multiplex PCR, and TCRdb holds only the in-frame ones, with some missing. The table includes 20,000 to 30,000 clones, approximately 93% detected once. This clonotype was obtained from a human donor with HPV-associated anogenital cancer. The J gene is TRBJ1-5, the V gene TRBV19, with unresolved D. This material was obtained from a patient who underwent chemoradiotherapy. In DNA form, the CDR3 reads TGTGCCAGTGGTATTAGCAATCAGCCCCAGCATTTT. This translates into CASGISNQPQHF.